The entry below describes one T cell receptor (beta chain). From blood CD8+ and CD4+ T cells, TCR beta sequences were generated. Both CD4+ and CD8+ T cells were negatively isolated, and TEMRA cells underwent FACS enrichment. RNA amounts of roughly 0.45 to 1 ug underwent reverse transcription with random hexamers. immunoSEQ multiplex PCR amplified TCR beta CDR3 across 54 Vbeta, 13 Jbeta. TCRdb recomputed calls from the immunoSEQ multiplex PCR reads with MiXCR, one row per CDR3 protein. The table has 170,000 or so distinct CDR3 sequences, roughly 95% seen once; the top ten hold around 0.12%. The ends lost 2 bases at V and 4 bases at J; junction bases unmatched: 6. Germline CDR1 reads MNHEY; CDR2 reads SVGEGT. This CDR3 region has 17 residues. The record originates from a study of CD8 T cells in Susac syndrome.

J is TRBJ2-1 and V is TRBV6-2 or TRBV6-3; TRBD2 agrees at 12 bases. This sequence was found in a human donor with Susac syndrome. The specimen sequenced was CD4+ T cells from PBMCs. CDR3 nucleotide sequence: TGTGCCAGCAGTTACCCGCTAGCGGGAGGGATTTACAATGAGCAGTTCTTC. Translating gives CASSYPLAGGIYNEQFF.